A single sample is the source of the 10 T cell receptor beta chains below, sequenced in a study of Ad26.COV2.S vaccination and SARS-CoV-2 variants. The sample's treatment: 19 received Ad26.COV2.S at low or high dose, single or two shots; 5 received placebo; per-sample allocation not given. Vaccine and placebo recipients were sampled on day 63 after the first injection. Method: immunoSEQ multiplex PCR; TCRdb's copy keeps in-frame clones and lacks some. Of 300,000 to 350,000 clones detected, around 90% appear once; the ten largest clones hold around 5.5%. Sequenced here: peripheral blood, sampled in a trial of Ad26.COV2.S vaccine versus placebo. These receptors were obtained from a person aged 18-65 years who received the Ad26.COV2.S COVID-19 vaccine or a placebo.

This chain joins TRBV12-5 and TRBJ2-2, with 9 bases that match TRBD1. The CDR3 contains 15 residues. V gave up 6 bases and J gave up 8 bases; unmatched junction bases: 10. The germline V gene encodes CDR1 LGHNT and CDR2 FRNRAP. CDR3 in DNA: TGTGCTAGTGGACGCTGGACAGGGGATAATGGGGAGCTGTTTTTT. Residues: CASGRWTGDNGELFF.

The CDR3 nucleotides read TGCAGCGTTGCACAAAACACTGAAGCTTTCTTT. This gives the protein CSVAQNTEAFF. The gene calls are TRBV29-1 and TRBJ1-1; D is unresolved. Looked up from germline, CDR1 is SQVTM and CDR2 is ANQGSEA. Trimming took 4 bases from V and 2 from J, leaving 5 bases between them. This CDR3 contains 11 residues.

Comment on this clone: At one end the junction does not follow the germline gene, possibly because of a read error. This CDR3 reads CASSPLFPGQEYPTNEKLFF. The CDR3 DNA sequence: TGTGCCAGCTCACCATTATTCCCGGGACAGGAGTACCCAACGAATGAAAAACTGTTTTTT. The chain employs TRBV18 and TRBJ1-4, with 8 positions matching TRBD1. Germline CDR1 and CDR2: KGHSH and LQKENI. The CDR3 covers 20 residues. The full variable domain, its missing parts supplied by reference TRBV18 and TRBJ1-4, is NAGVMQNPRHLVRRRGQEARLRCSPMKGHSHVYWYRQLPEEGLKFMVYLQKENIIDESGMPKERFSAEFPKEGPSILRIQQVVRGDSAAYFCASSPLFPGQEYPTNEKLFFGSGTQLSVL.

The chain links TRBV2 to TRBJ1-1; D perhaps matches TRBD1 (6 bases). Germline values: CDR1 SNHLY, CDR2 FYNNEI. The CDR3 totals 16 residues. Between the trimmed V and J ends, which lost 4 bases and 0 bases, there was a span of 15 bases. The CDR3 loop reads CASSGGTGLLNTEAFF. The CDR3 DNA reads TGTGCCAGCAGTGGGGGAACAGGGCTTCTGAACACTGAAGCTTTCTTT.

This chain joins TRBV2 and TRBJ2-1; 9 bases map to TRBD1. V lost 4 bases, J lost 10 bases, and 11 bases stayed unmatched. Germline values: CDR1 SNHLY, CDR2 FYNNEI. CDR3 length: 15 amino acids. The CDR3 region is CASSADRGSPVEQFF. In nucleotides, the CDR3 is TGTGCCAGCAGTGCGGACAGGGGTTCACCAGTGGAGCAGTTCTTC.

This CDR3 reads CASSFAWTGSNQPQHF. In nucleotides, the CDR3 is TGTGCCAGCAGCTTTGCGTGGACAGGGTCGAATCAGCCCCAGCATTTT. J is TRBJ1-5 and V is TRBV7-9; 8 nucleotides agree with TRBD1. Germline V gene data show CDR1 as SEHNR and CDR2 as FQNEAQ (reference sequence). V gave up 3 bases and J gave up 4 bases; unmatched junction bases: 8. The CDR3 extends over 16 amino acids. Full variable domain (missing parts from reference TRBV7-9 and TRBJ1-5): DTGVSQNPRHKITKRGQNVTFRCDPISEHNRLYWYRQTLGQGPEFLTYFQNEAQLEKSRLLSDRFSAERPKGSFSTLEIQRTEQGDSAMYLCASSFAWTGSNQPQHFGDGTRLSIL.

The V gene is TRBV9, the J gene TRBJ2-4; D might be TRBD2 (5 bases). V was pared by 4 bases and J by 0 bases, with 14 bases between. CDR3 size: 16 residues. Germline assignment: CDR1 SGDLS and CDR2 YYNGEE. CDR3 coding DNA: TGTGCCAGCAGCCCAGACGGGGTGTTAGCCAAAAACATTCAGTACTTC. Residues: CASSPDGVLAKNIQYF.

DNA for the CDR3: TGTGCCAGCAGTACCGGGACTCAACCCACGGCGCTGGAAAAACTGTTTTTT. Protein product: CASSTGTQPTALEKLFF. The V and J genes are TRBV2 and TRBJ1-4, with a weak D call TRBD1 (5 bases). Germline CDR1 is SNHLY and CDR2 is FYNNEI. The germline V and J ends were trimmed by 5 bases and 8 bases, with 24 bases remaining between them. This CDR3 has 17 amino acids.

This clone was detected once. This rearrangement joins TRBV2 to TRBJ2-1, with TRBD2 matching over 15 bases. The junction had 19 bases not matched to a gene; V was cut back by 8 bases and J by 5 bases. The CDR3 sequence is 20 residues long. Germline lookup yields CDR1 SNHLY and CDR2 FYNNEI. CDR3 sequence reads: CASPTTRTSGGGTSNNEQFF. The CDR3 nucleotides are TGTGCCAGCCCAACAACGCGGACTAGCGGGGGGGGAACTTCCAACAATGAGCAGTTCTTC.

This sequence joins TRBV5-1 and TRBJ2-2; D not resolved. Trimming stripped 0 bases from V and 5 bases from J, with 11 bases between. The CDR3 loop spans 15 amino acids. CDR1 is SGHRS and CDR2 is YFSETQ in the germline V gene. This CDR3 is CASSLVQTRTGELFF. In nucleotides, the CDR3 is TGCGCCAGCAGCTTGGTACAGACTCGGACCGGGGAGCTGTTTTTT.